The 32 T cell receptor beta chains below were found in one sample sequenced in a study of Ad26.COV2.S vaccination and SARS-CoV-2 variants (dated by TCRdb to the early 2020s). Reading the label with the study, this specimen's treatment or condition is: about 20 received Ad26.COV2.S at low or high dose, single or two shots; roughly five received placebo; per-sample allocation not given. For vaccine and placebo recipients, the sequenced repertoires came from samples collected on day 63 after the first injection. To prepare the library, the immunoSEQ multiplex PCR assay was applied. As stored in TCRdb, this immuneACCESS dataset retains in-frame rearrangements with V and J assigned. A fraction of the clones does not appear; measured against another copy, unresolved V genes explain less than half of the discrepancy, and the remainder lacks a known reason. The sample records about 440,000 clones, 90% of which are singletons. The ten largest clones capture roughly 3.9% of the sample.

The sequences come from peripheral blood, collected in a trial of Ad26.COV2.S vaccine versus placebo. The receptors were sampled from a person aged 18-65 years who received the Ad26.COV2.S COVID-19 vaccine or a placebo.

The chain is built from TRBV19 and TRBJ2-1; unclear D gene. This CDR3 spans 14 amino acids. Germline V lookup: CDR1 LNHDA, CDR2 SQIVND (reference sequence). With 6 bases removed from V and 6 bases from J, the gap between germline ends came to 15 bases. The DNA for the CDR3 is TGTGCCAGTAGCCATGGGTTGGCCGGCAATGAGCAGTTCTTC. This encodes CASSHGLAGNEQFF.

This clone was seen more than once but under ten times. The V call is TRBV14, the J call TRBJ2-7, with TRBD1 identical over 7 bases. Unmatched junction bases numbered 2, after V lost 6 bases and J lost 3 bases. The CDR3 runs 12 residues. Germline-derived CDR1 and CDR2 are SGHDN and FVKESK. The CDR3 sequence: CASSRQGYEQYF. The CDR3 coding sequence is TGTGCCAGCAGTAGACAGGGCTACGAGCAGTACTTC.

This clone was observed a single time. The genes are TRBV7-2 and TRBJ2-5; TRBD2 might be the D (5 bases). Trimming stripped 4 bases from V and 3 bases from J, with 15 bases between. Per germline, CDR1 SGHTA and CDR2 FQGNSA. CDR3 length equals 15 residues. CDR3 sequence: CASSSRVTGKETQYF. The CDR3 DNA reads TGTGCCAGCAGCTCACGCGTGACGGGAAAAGAGACCCAGTACTTC.

The genes are TRBV6-2 or TRBV6-3 and TRBJ2-5, with D maybe TRBD2 (6 bases). CDR1 is MNHEY, CDR2 SVGEGT, per germline. The CDR3 is 14 amino acids. V was pared by 2 bases and J by 5 bases, with 12 bases between. The CDR3: CASSYTTRVETQYF. DNA of the CDR3: TGTGCCAGCAGTTACACGACTAGGGTCGAGACCCAGTACTTC.

The genes are TRBV5-6 and TRBJ2-1, with D maybe TRBD1 (6 bases). Germline assignment: CDR1 SGHDT and CDR2 YYEEEE. The V gene lost 4 bases and the J gene lost 4 bases, with 15 bases spanning the gap. This CDR3 spans 15 amino acids. CDR3 region: CASSVGDNLYNEQFF. DNA for the CDR3: TGTGCCAGCAGCGTGGGGGACAACTTGTACAATGAGCAGTTCTTC.

V and J are TRBV7-2 and TRBJ2-5, with no clear D. Between the trimmed V and J ends, which lost 2 bases and 1 base, there was a span of 11 bases. The CDR3 loop spans 15 amino acids. Germline assignment: CDR1 SGHTA and CDR2 FQGNSA. CDR3 sequence reads: CASSLQVRRQETQYF. DNA of the CDR3: TGTGCCAGCAGCTTACAGGTTCGTCGCCAAGAGACCCAGTACTTC.

The chain combines TRBV14 with TRBJ1-1; D is unclear. The CDR3 consists of 12 residues. Germline CDR1 SGHDN, CDR2 FVKESK. Trimming removed 0 bases from V and 6 bases from J, with 5 bases in between. The CDR3 DNA follows: TGTGCCAGCAGCCAAGATGTACCTGAAGCTTTCTTT. This encodes CASSQDVPEAFF. Using reference TRBV14 and TRBJ1-1 for the parts outside the CDR3, the full variable domain is EAGVTQFPSHSVIEKGQTVTLRCDPISGHDNLYWYRRVMGKEIKFLLHFVKESKQDESGMPNNRFLAERTGGTYSTLKVQPAELEDSGVYFCASSQDVPEAFFGQGTRLTVV.

CDR3 nucleotide sequence: TGTGCCAGCAGTTTGGGACTCGGCACAGATACGCAGTATTTT. Amino acids: CASSLGLGTDTQYF. The gene calls are TRBV2 and TRBJ2-3; a weak D match, TRBD2 (6 bases). Trimming removed 5 bases from V and 1 base from J, with 10 bases in between. The CDR3 runs 14 residues. Germline V gene lookup returns CDR1 SNHLY and CDR2 FYNNEI.

This clone was detected only once. The J gene is TRBJ1-4, the V gene TRBV12-3 or TRBV12-4; D uncertain. The CDR3 runs 11 residues. V was clipped by 6 bases and J by 5 bases, with 4 bases between them. The CDR3 here is CASSPNEKLFF. CDR3 sequence (DNA): TGTGCCAGCAGCCCGAATGAAAAACTGTTTTTT.

The gene calls are TRBV5-1 and TRBJ1-1; unclear D gene. The CDR3 consists of 13 residues. Trimming pared 0 bases from V and 4 bases from J, leaving 7 bases between. In germline, CDR1 is SGHRS, CDR2 YFSETQ. CDR3: CASSLAEGTEAFF. CDR3 sequence (DNA): TGCGCCAGCAGCTTGGCGGAGGGCACTGAAGCTTTCTTT.

The rearrangement joins TRBV25-1 to TRBJ1-2, with 7 bases matching TRBD1. CDR1 is MGHDK, CDR2 SYGVNS, per germline. The CDR3 runs 14 residues. V dropped 4 bases and J dropped 8; count of bases not matched to a gene: 10. The CDR3 is CASSVKGGRVGYTF. The CDR3 bases are TGTGCCAGCAGTGTAAAAGGGGGCAGGGTCGGCTACACCTTC.

This rearrangement joins TRBV11-2 to TRBJ2-7; a possible D gene is TRBD1 (6 bases). Germline CDR1 SGHAT, CDR2 FQNNGV. The CDR3 is made up of 15 amino acids. Trimming shortened V by 3 bases and J by 1 base, and 13 bases separated the two germline ends. This chain's CDR3 is CASSLGQGISYEQYF. The CDR3 DNA reads as TGTGCCAGCAGCTTGGGGCAGGGGATATCCTACGAGCAGTACTTC.

The V and J genes are TRBV19 and TRBJ2-2, with 9 bases fitting TRBD2. CDR3 size: 16 residues. Germline CDR1 and CDR2: LNHDA and SQIVND (reference sequence). V trimming: 6 bases; J trimming: 3 bases; junction bases outside the gene matches: 8. The CDR3 sequence: CASSVGLAGHTGELFF. The CDR3 nucleotides read TGTGCCAGTAGCGTCGGTCTAGCGGGACACACCGGGGAGCTGTTTTTT. The full variable domain, completed using reference TRBV19 and TRBJ2-2, is DGGITQSPKYLFRKEGQNVTLSCEQNLNHDAMYWYRQDPGQGLRLIYYSQIVNDFQKGDIAEGYSVSREKKESFPLTVTSAQKNPTAFYLCASSVGLAGHTGELFFGEGSRLTVL.

The genes are TRBV19 and TRBJ1-1; D is undetermined. Trimming shortened V by 0 bases and J by 0 bases, and 17 bases separated the two germline ends. This CDR3 region has 18 residues. Germline V gene data show CDR1 as LNHDA and CDR2 as SQIVND (reference sequence). This CDR3 reads CASSIDEGGGPMNTEAFF. The DNA of the CDR3 is TGTGCCAGTAGTATAGACGAGGGCGGCGGACCCATGAACACTGAAGCTTTCTTT.

J is TRBJ1-5 and V is TRBV5-1; perhaps TRBD1 as D (6 bases). V dropped 5 bases and J dropped 5 bases, with 14 bases sitting between them. The CDR3 is made up of 14 amino acids. Per germline, CDR1 SGHRS and CDR2 YFSETQ. The CDR3 nucleotides read TGCGCCAGCAGTCCCCGGGGGCGGGATCAGCCCCAGCATTTT. Translation gives CASSPRGRDQPQHF. Filled out from reference TRBV5-1 and TRBJ1-5, the complete variable domain reads KAGVTQTPRYLIKTRGQQVTLSCSPISGHRSVSWYQQTPGQGLQFLFEYFSETQRNKGNFPGRFSGRQFSNSRSEMNVSTLELGDSALYLCASSPRGRDQPQHFGDGTRLSIL.

This clone was observed a single time. The genes are TRBV9 and TRBJ2-5; D may match TRBD1 or TRBD2 (6 bases each). The length of the CDR3 is 14 residues. The V and J ends lost 3 bases and 5 bases respectively, with 14 bases between them. CDR1 is SGDLS, CDR2 YYNGEE, per germline. CDR3 DNA sequence: TGTGCCAGCAGCGGAAGCAGGGGAGGTGAGACCCAGTACTTC. Translation: CASSGSRGGETQYF.

The gene calls are TRBV5-6 and TRBJ2-7, with D tentatively TRBD1 (6 bases). The CDR3 is 18 amino acids. Germline values: CDR1 SGHDT, CDR2 YYEEEE. V was trimmed by 1 base and J by 3 bases, leaving 23 bases between them. The DNA of the CDR3 is TGTGCCAGCAGCTTGATTGCAGGGGATCTGCGGTCGGGCTACGAGCAGTACTTC. This encodes CASSLIAGDLRSGYEQYF.

The table lists this clone with a few counts. Here the CDR3 DNA reads TGTGCCAGCAGCCAAGAGGGGACTGGAAACACCATATATTTT. Its translation: CASSQEGTGNTIYF. The chain couples TRBV4-2 to TRBJ1-3; D uncertain. The germline CDR1 and CDR2 sequences are LGHNA and YNFKEQ. Deletions cut 0 bases from V and 2 bases from J, with 5 bases between. The CDR3 extends over 14 amino acids.

This chain connects TRBV7-2 to TRBJ1-5; TRBD1 matches at 8 bases. J was trimmed by 8 bases and V by 3 bases; bases with no gene match: 15. The germline gives CDR1 SGHTA, CDR2 FQGNSA. The CDR3 contains 17 residues. The CDR3 DNA reads TGTGCCAGCAGCTTTGGACAGGGACGGGCCGACTGGGAGCCCCAGCATTTT. Protein product: CASSFGQGRADWEPQHF.

This chain joins TRBV19 and TRBJ2-1; 7 bases are a match to TRBD1. Trimming removed 9 bases from V and 8 bases from J; junction bases left unmatched: 19. CDR1 LNHDA and CDR2 SQIVND come from the germline V gene (reference sequence). This CDR3 has 16 amino acids. The CDR3 sequence: CASRTPGQRFSDEQFF. The DNA of the CDR3 is TGTGCCAGCCGAACCCCGGGACAGAGATTTAGCGATGAGCAGTTCTTC.

The J gene is TRBJ2-7, the V gene TRBV9; 13 bases agree with TRBD2. The ends lost 6 bases at V and 6 bases at J; junction bases unmatched: 21. The length of the CDR3 is 19 residues. Per the germline V gene, CDR1 is SGDLS and CDR2 is YYNGEE. The DNA of the CDR3 is TGTGCCAGCATCCTACGAAAGGGACTAGCGGGGTCTATTGTGGGCGAGCAGTACTTC. Translated, it gives CASILRKGLAGSIVGEQYF.

This clone was seen only once. V gene TRBV5-4 combines with J gene TRBJ2-3, with a possible D match to TRBD2 (5 bases). The germline gives CDR1 SGHNT, CDR2 YYREEE (reference sequence). This CDR3 is 15 amino acids long. Trimming took 4 bases from V and 3 from J, leaving 15 bases between them. CDR3 nucleotide sequence: TGTGCCAGCAGCCCGGACGGGGATGGGACAGATACGCAGTATTTT. Its translation is CASSPDGDGTDTQYF.

The V call is TRBV6-5, the J call TRBJ2-2, with TRBD2 matching 11 bases. CDR1 is MNHEY, CDR2 SVGAGI, per germline. V lost 8 bases to trimming and J lost 8 bases; unmatched junction nucleotides: 7. The CDR3 is 14 residues long. CDR3 region: CASEGTSGRGELFF. The CDR3 DNA is TGTGCCAGCGAGGGGACTAGCGGTCGGGGGGAGCTGTTTTTT.

Only a few counts were recorded for this clone. The chain links TRBV28 to TRBJ2-5; D is ambiguous. CDR1 and CDR2 from the germline V gene are MDHEN and SYDVKM. V was clipped by 6 bases and J by 5 bases, with 19 bases between them. The CDR3 consists of 15 residues. The CDR3 loop reads CASSSRVGRTETQYF. DNA of the CDR3: TGTGCCAGCAGCTCACGGGTAGGCCGAACGGAGACCCAGTACTTC. Combining the CDR3 with reference TRBV28 and TRBJ2-5 gives the whole variable domain DVKVTQSSRYLVKRTGEKVFLECVQDMDHENMFWYRQDPGLGLRLIYFSYDVKMKEKGDIPEGYSVSREKKERFSLILESASTNQTSMYLCASSSRVGRTETQYFGPGTRLLVL.

This chain joins TRBV7-8 and TRBJ2-3; unclear D gene. Germline V gene lookup returns CDR1 SGHVS and CDR2 FQNEAQ. The CDR3 has 14 amino acids. Between the trimmed V and J ends, which lost 5 bases and 3 bases, there was a span of 12 bases. CDR3 in amino acids: CASSPGIPTDTQYF. The CDR3 nucleotides read TGTGCCAGCAGCCCCGGCATCCCAACAGATACGCAGTATTTT.

The CDR3 protein is CASSLAHQPQHF. CDR3 sequence (DNA): TGTGCCAGCAGTTTAGCCCATCAGCCCCAGCATTTT. The V gene is TRBV12-3 or TRBV12-4, the J gene TRBJ1-5; no firm D call. V was clipped by 0 bases and J by 5 bases, with 2 bases between them. The CDR3 is 12 amino acids.

Of note for this clone: Other DNA sequences from this sample encode an identical CDR3 as well. The CDR3 here is CASSLTGEATGELFF. The CDR3 DNA reads TGTGCCAGCAGTTTAACGGGGGAAGCCACCGGGGAGCTGTTTTTT. The chain carries TRBV28 and TRBJ2-2; TRBD2 is a possible D gene (6 bases). The V end was cut by 2 bases, the J end by 4 bases, with 11 bases between. Germline values: CDR1 MDHEN, CDR2 SYDVKM. The CDR3 contains 15 residues.

This sequence joins TRBV28 and TRBJ1-5; 10 bases are shared with TRBD1. V trimming: 5 bases; J trimming: 5 bases; junction bases outside the gene matches: 3. CDR1 is MDHEN and CDR2 is SYDVKM in the germline V gene. The CDR3 is made up of 14 amino acids. This chain's CDR3 is CASSLGQGHQPQHF. CDR3 DNA sequence: TGTGCCAGCAGTCTGGGACAGGGGCATCAGCCCCAGCATTTT.

The chain combines TRBV7-2 with TRBJ2-7; no reliable D call. Germline loops: CDR1 SGHTA, CDR2 FQGNSA. Trimming stripped 3 bases from V and 5 bases from J, with 11 bases between. The CDR3 extends over 13 amino acids. CDR3 sequence reads: CASSFRRSDEQYF. CDR3 in DNA: TGTGCCAGCAGCTTTCGGAGATCTGACGAGCAGTACTTC.

This clone occurred once. The genes are TRBV4-3 and TRBJ2-1; TRBD2 matches at 12 bases. In germline, CDR1 is LGHNA, CDR2 YSLEER. Trimming cost V 0 bases and J 6 bases; bases outside gene matches: 3. This CDR3 has 16 residues. CDR3 coding DNA: TGCGCCAGCAGCCAAGAAACTAGCGGGAGGCTCAATGAGCAGTTCTTC. Its protein product is CASSQETSGRLNEQFF.

This clone came up a few times. The rearrangement links TRBV19 to TRBJ2-1; D might be TRBD2 (5 bases). The CDR3 has 15 amino acids. Germline V CDR1 and CDR2: LNHDA, SQIVND (reference sequence). Trimming shortened V by 7 bases and J by 0 bases, and 13 bases separated the two germline ends. CDR3 sequence: CASNSGKTSYNEQFF. The CDR3 DNA is TGTGCCAGTAACTCGGGAAAGACCTCCTACAATGAGCAGTTCTTC. Using reference TRBV19 and TRBJ2-1 for the parts outside the CDR3, the full variable domain is DGGITQSPKYLFRKEGQNVTLSCEQNLNHDAMYWYRQDPGQGLRLIYYSQIVNDFQKGDIAEGYSVSREKKESFPLTVTSAQKNPTAFYLCASNSGKTSYNEQFFGPGTRLTVL.

This chain links TRBV19 with TRBJ2-3; 10 nucleotides line up with TRBD2. The CDR3 is 17 amino acids. With V trimmed by 10 bases and J by 2 bases, 15 bases remained unmatched. Germline lookup yields CDR1 LNHDA and CDR2 SQIVND (reference sequence). The CDR3 DNA follows: TGTGCCACCCGGGCTAGCGGGAGATCTCAAGCCACAGATACGCAGTATTTT. Protein sequence: CATRASGRSQATDTQYF.